These T cell receptor beta chains were read from a single sample in a study of blood T cell repertoires in COVID-19. Produced via immunoSEQ multiplex PCR; TCRdb's table is partial and in-frame only. The table records about 74,000 clones, roughly three quarters of them present only once. The sample taken for sequencing was peripheral blood. These receptors were taken from a human donor in a cohort sampled during active COVID-19. Both conserved end residues are part of each CDR3. The D gene is left open where the match is weak. Not every row has a clone size; where given, it reads once, few, many or a size class.

V	D	J	size	CDR3	DNA
TRBV19	TRBD1	TRBJ1-5	.	CASSTTGGASQPQHF	TGTGCCAGTAGTACAACAGGGGGCGCGAGTCAGCCCCAGCATTTT
TRBV19	TRBD1	TRBJ1-5	once	CASRQGAYSNQPQHF	TGTGCCAGTAGACAGGGGGCCTATAGCAATCAGCCCCAGCATTTT
TRBV6-5	.	TRBJ2-5	.	CASSKRTKETQYF	TGTGCCAGCAGTAAGAGGACAAAAGAGACCCAGTACTTC
TRBV6-5	TRBD1	TRBJ2-4	.	CASSRAMTGSHIQYF	TGTGCCAGCAGCCGCGCGATGACAGGGAGTCACATTCAGTACTTC
TRBV7-2	.	TRBJ2-5	.	CASSHPGSQETQYF	TGTGCCAGCAGCCACCCAGGCAGCCAAGAGACCCAGTACTTC
TRBV7-2	TRBD2	TRBJ2-7	few	CASSPAPSGGANGEQYF	TGTGCCAGCAGCCCAGCCCCTAGCGGGGGGGCCAACGGCGAGCAGTACTTC
TRBV5-1	.	TRBJ2-1	.	CASSLDNEQFF	TGCGCCAGCAGCCTAGACAATGAGCAGTTCTTC
TRBV18	.	TRBJ2-3	once	CASSLTGDTQYF	TGTGCCAGCTCACTAACAGGCGATACGCAGTATTTT
TRBV9	TRBD2	TRBJ2-3	.	CASSTLAGGLTDTQYF	TGTGCCAGCAGCACCCTAGCGGGGGGGCTCACAGATACGCAGTATTTT
TRBV7-9	.	TRBJ1-5	.	CASSLGRAQHF	TGTGCCAGCAGCTTAGGCAGGGCCCAGCATTTT
TRBV6-6	TRBD1	TRBJ1-4	.	CASKAGGKTNEKLFF	TGTGCCAGCAAGGCAGGGGGCAAGACTAATGAAAAACTGTTTTTT
TRBV9	.	TRBJ2-7	.	CASSVVDSGRATGEQYF	TGTGCCAGCAGCGTAGTGGATAGCGGCAGGGCCACCGGCGAGCAGTACTTC
TRBV19	.	TRBJ2-3	.	CASSSAAKFNTDTQYF	TGTGCCAGTAGTTCCGCCGCTAAGTTCAACACAGATACGCAGTATTTT
TRBV11-2	TRBD2	TRBJ2-1	.	CASSLKVLAGGSEQFF	TGTGCCAGCAGCTTAAAGGTCCTAGCGGGAGGGAGTGAGCAGTTCTTC
TRBV12-3/TRBV12-4	.	TRBJ1-1	.	CASRGQKNTEAFF	TGTGCCAGCAGAGGACAAAAGAACACTGAAGCTTTCTTT
TRBV24-1	.	TRBJ2-6	once	CATSDLGRRDKHSGANVLTF	TGTGCCACCAGTGACCTGGGCAGGAGGGATAAACACTCTGGGGCCAACGTCCTGACTTTC
TRBV7-9	TRBD1	TRBJ1-3	once	CASSLGAGQGKHF	TGTGCCAGCAGCTTAGGGGCCGGACAGGGGAAACATTTT
TRBV7-2	.	TRBJ2-5	.	CASSGLAYGETQYF	TGTGCCAGCAGCGGCCTAGCCTATGGGGAGACCCAGTACTTC
TRBV4-1	.	TRBJ1-2	.	CASSQDSLANYGYTF	TGCGCCAGCAGCCAAGATAGCTTAGCTAACTATGGCTACACCTTC
TRBV10-3	.	TRBJ2-7	.	CAISECHGTQEHYEQYF	TGTGCCATCAGTGAGTGCCACGGGACACAAGAACACTACGAGCAGTACTTC
TRBV2	.	TRBJ1-6	.	CASVPGGVFSPLHF	TGTGCCAGCGTTCCGGGCGGGGTTTTTTCACCCCTCCACTTT
TRBV24-1	TRBD1	TRBJ2-2	.	CATSGTGGNTGELFF	TGTGCCACCAGTGGGACAGGGGGGAACACCGGGGAGCTGTTTTTT
TRBV11-2	TRBD1	TRBJ2-2	few	CASGDRGFTGELFF	TGTGCCAGCGGAGACAGGGGTTTTACCGGGGAGCTGTTTTTT
TRBV18	TRBD2	TRBJ2-2	few	CASSPPGLAGNTGELFF	TGTGCCAGCTCACCACCGGGACTAGCGGGGAACACCGGGGAGCTGTTTTTT
TRBV27	.	TRBJ1-2	.	CASSPTRLTGTYGYTF	TGTGCCAGCAGTCCGACCCGATTGACAGGAACCTATGGCTACACCTTC
TRBV19	TRBD2	TRBJ2-2	.	CASSLPGGTSYTGELFF	TGTGCCAGTAGTCTCCCCGGAGGGACTAGTTATACCGGGGAGCTGTTTTTT
TRBV9	TRBD2	TRBJ2-5	.	CASSRQRLAGTQETQYF	TGTGCCAGCAGCCGCCAACGACTAGCGGGGACACAAGAGACCCAGTACTTC
TRBV19	.	TRBJ2-5	.	CASSFSGGLQETQYF	TGTGCCAGTAGTTTCTCCGGGGGACTCCAAGAGACCCAGTACTTC
TRBV3-1/TRBV3-2	.	TRBJ1-1	.	CASSQVTGKSEAFF	TGTGCCAGCAGCCAAGTGACGGGGAAATCTGAAGCTTTCTTT
TRBV2	TRBD1	TRBJ1-5	once	CASRARGTHNQPQHF	TGTGCCAGCAGGGCCAGGGGGACCCACAATCAGCCCCAGCATTTT